These T cell receptor beta chains were read from a single sample in a study of blood T cell repertoires in COVID-19. Produced via immunoSEQ multiplex PCR; TCRdb's table is partial and in-frame only. The sample consists of some 270,000 clones, approximately 83% of them appearing once. The specimen sequenced was PBMCs or T cells enriched from blood (not recorded which). These receptors all stem from a woman aged 30 to 39 who had recovered from COVID-19. The CDR3 runs from the conserved cysteine through the conserved F or W. Fields, in order: J gene, clone size, V gene, D gene, CDR3 protein, CDR3 DNA. A D gene is named only where the DNA matches it firmly. A clone size is listed for some rows: how often the clone was seen (once, few, many), or a class if it is expanded.

J: TRBJ2-7; size: NA; V: TRBV6-5; D: NA; CDR3: CASRTWQGKGYEQYF; DNA: TGTGCCAGCCGTACGTGGCAGGGGAAAGGTTACGAGCAGTACTTC
J: TRBJ2-5; size: NA; V: TRBV27; D: TRBD1; CDR3: CASSSPGTGGWETQYF; DNA: TGTGCCAGCAGTTCTCCCGGGACAGGGGGCTGGGAGACCCAGTACTTC
J: TRBJ1-5; size: NA; V: TRBV28; D: TRBD1; CDR3: CASSMTGYSNQPQHF; DNA: TGTGCCAGCAGTATGACAGGGTATAGCAATCAGCCCCAGCATTTT
J: TRBJ2-1; size: NA; V: TRBV28; D: TRBD2; CDR3: CASSRGRHTSGTDNEQFF; DNA: TGTGCCAGCAGTCGGGGCAGGCACACTAGCGGGACGGACAATGAGCAGTTCTTC
J: TRBJ2-2; size: once; V: TRBV28; D: NA; CDR3: CASTRQSRKAGELFF; DNA: TGTGCCAGCACCCGACAGAGCCGCAAGGCCGGGGAGCTGTTTTTT
J: TRBJ1-2; size: once; V: TRBV27; D: NA; CDR3: CASSQKKTGLYGYTF; DNA: TGTGCCAGCAGTCAAAAAAAGACAGGACTCTATGGCTACACCTTC
J: TRBJ2-7; size: few; V: TRBV6-5; D: NA; CDR3: CASKLLSRSSYEQYF; DNA: TGTGCCAGCAAGCTTTTGTCTCGGTCCTCCTACGAGCAGTACTTC
J: TRBJ2-1; size: NA; V: TRBV10-3; D: TRBD1; CDR3: CATGRQGSGEQFF; DNA: TGTGCCACCGGACGACAGGGATCGGGTGAGCAGTTCTTC
J: TRBJ2-1; size: NA; V: TRBV28; D: NA; CDR3: CASRATGLRSNEQFF; DNA: TGTGCCAGCAGGGCCACAGGGTTGAGGTCGAATGAGCAGTTCTTC
J: TRBJ1-1; size: NA; V: TRBV7-3; D: TRBD1; CDR3: CASSSTGTDTEAFF; DNA: TGTGCCAGCAGCTCGACAGGGACGGACACTGAAGCTTTCTTT
J: TRBJ2-1; size: NA; V: TRBV28; D: TRBD1; CDR3: CASSFTRKLRDRANEQFF; DNA: TGTGCCAGCAGTTTCACTAGAAAACTCCGGGACAGGGCCAATGAGCAGTTCTTC
J: TRBJ1-2; size: once; V: TRBV5-6; D: NA; CDR3: CASSITQIPYTF; DNA: TGTGCCAGCAGCATCACACAGATACCCTACACCTTC
J: TRBJ2-1; size: NA; V: TRBV24-1; D: TRBD2; CDR3: CATSDRGTPTSGRSYNEQFF; DNA: TGTGCCACCAGTGACCGAGGCACCCCGACTAGCGGGAGATCTTACAATGAGCAGTTCTTC
J: TRBJ1-6; size: few; V: TRBV30; D: TRBD1; CDR3: CAWSTTDRVRNSPLHF; DNA: TGTGCCTGGAGTACGACGGACAGGGTCAGGAATTCACCCCTCCACTTT
J: TRBJ1-5; size: NA; V: TRBV6-1; D: NA; CDR3: CASSAIREVTRQPQHF; DNA: TGTGCCAGCAGTGCTATCAGGGAAGTCACCCGTCAGCCCCAGCATTTT
J: TRBJ1-1; size: NA; V: TRBV28; D: TRBD1; CDR3: CASTPGGQRTEAFF; DNA: TGTGCCAGCACCCCAGGGGGCCAACGCACTGAAGCTTTCTTT
J: TRBJ2-1; size: NA; V: TRBV28; D: NA; CDR3: CASSPPSYNEQFF; DNA: TGTGCCAGCAGCCCCCCCTCGTACAATGAGCAGTTCTTC
J: TRBJ1-1; size: few; V: TRBV6-5; D: TRBD1; CDR3: CASTKGTGETDEAFF; DNA: TGTGCCAGCACTAAAGGGACAGGAGAAACCGACGAAGCTTTCTTT
J: TRBJ1-3; size: NA; V: TRBV30; D: NA; CDR3: CAWGGYSGNTIYF; DNA: TGTGCCTGGGGAGGTTACTCTGGAAACACCATATATTTT
J: TRBJ2-3; size: NA; V: TRBV24-1; D: NA; CDR3: CATSDLSLRTGTDTQYF; DNA: TGTGCCACCAGTGATTTGTCTTTGCGGACAGGCACAGATACGCAGTATTTT
J: TRBJ2-7; size: NA; V: TRBV28; D: NA; CDR3: CASSSRGPSYEQYF; DNA: TGTGCCAGCAGTTCAAGAGGGCCGTCCTACGAGCAGTACTTC
J: TRBJ2-3; size: NA; V: TRBV6-1; D: TRBD2; CDR3: CAGGGIADTQYF; DNA: TGTGCCGGGGGGGGGATAGCAGATACGCAGTATTTT
J: TRBJ2-6; size: NA; V: TRBV7-9; D: NA; CDR3: CASSFSARAKLSGANVLTF; DNA: TGTGCCAGCAGCTTTTCCGCCAGGGCGAAGCTCTCTGGGGCCAACGTCCTGACTTTC
J: TRBJ2-7; size: NA; V: TRBV10-2; D: NA; CDR3: CASSARRAGPSSYEQYF; DNA: TGCGCCAGCAGTGCCAGACGTGCGGGGCCTTCCTCCTACGAGCAGTACTTC
J: TRBJ2-7; size: few; V: TRBV11-2; D: NA; CDR3: CASSLGRGAAYEQYF; DNA: TGTGCCAGCAGCTTAGGAAGGGGTGCCGCCTACGAGCAGTACTTC
J: TRBJ1-1; size: NA; V: TRBV5-6; D: NA; CDR3: CASSSPMRTDVNTEAFF; DNA: TGTGCCAGCAGCTCCCCCATGCGGACAGATGTTAACACTGAAGCTTTCTTT
J: TRBJ1-2; size: NA; V: TRBV2; D: NA; CDR3: CASSEVSGGLDGYTF; DNA: TGTGCCAGCAGTGAAGTTAGCGGGGGGCTCGATGGCTACACCTTC
J: TRBJ2-1; size: NA; V: TRBV7-3; D: TRBD2; CDR3: CASSLSGSSYNEQFF; DNA: TGTGCCAGCAGCCTGAGCGGGAGCTCCTACAATGAGCAGTTCTTC
J: TRBJ2-7; size: few; V: TRBV28; D: TRBD1; CDR3: CASSSDGTGSYEQYF; DNA: TGTGCCAGCAGTTCGGATGGGACAGGGTCGTACGAGCAGTACTTC
J: TRBJ2-5; size: NA; V: TRBV11-2; D: NA; CDR3: CASSSGQINQETQYF; DNA: TGTGCCAGCAGCTCCGGACAGATTAATCAAGAGACCCAGTACTTC
J: TRBJ2-3; size: NA; V: TRBV9; D: NA; CDR3: CASSVVGTKPTDTQYF; DNA: TGTGCCAGCAGCGTAGTAGGGACAAAACCCACAGATACGCAGTATTTT
J: TRBJ2-7; size: NA; V: TRBV7-9; D: TRBD1; CDR3: CATRRGQGGNEQYF; DNA: TGTGCTACAAGACGAGGACAGGGGGGCAACGAGCAGTACTTC
J: TRBJ1-2; size: once; V: TRBV7-2; D: NA; CDR3: CASSLDSYGYTF; DNA: TGTGCCAGCAGCTTAGACAGCTATGGCTACACCTTC
J: TRBJ2-7; size: NA; V: TRBV6-5; D: TRBD2; CDR3: CASSLADYSYEQYF; DNA: TGTGCCAGCAGTCTAGCGGACTACTCCTACGAGCAGTACTTC